This T cell receptor beta chain was sequenced for a study of T cell changes during pregnancy in multiple sclerosis. Measured with immunoSEQ multiplex PCR; TCRdb has only the in-frame clones, and not every one. Among about 44,000 clones listed, 80% to 90% were seen once. V lost 3 bases and J 3 bases, leaving 7 bases between the germline ends. Germline-derived CDR1 and CDR2 are SGHTA and FQGNSA. The CDR3 covers 13 residues. The chain joins TRBV7-2 to TRBJ2-3, with D perhaps matching TRBD2 (6 bases). The clonotype originates from a female donor with multiple sclerosis, enrolled in a pregnancy study. This sample comprised CD4+ T cells from peripheral blood mononuclear cells, obtained after pregnancy. CDR3 bases: TGTGCCAGCAGCTTGAGCGGGACAGATACGCAGTATTTT. Its translation: CASSLSGTDTQYF.